This entry concerns a single T cell receptor beta chain. Its specificity is unknown. These data are taken from a study of T cell responses to AZD1222 COVID-19 vaccine. Study observations and caveats: Two AZD1222 administrations were followed by greater Spike-specific TCR breadth and depth.

Trimming left V 3 bases short and J 10 bases short, with 15 bases between. The CDR3 extends over 13 amino acids. Per the germline V gene, CDR1 is SGDLS and CDR2 is YYNGEE. Generated by immunoSEQ multiplex PCR, the TCRdb table keeps only in-frame clones and is missing some. The table has over 100,000 clones, approximately 90% seen once. V gene TRBV9 combines with J gene TRBJ2-3; D not resolved. This sample comprised peripheral blood, obtained 28 days after the second AZD1222 dose. This TCR came from an adult who received the AZD1222 COVID-19 vaccine. The CDR3 region is CASSESESPAQYF. The DNA of the CDR3 is TGTGCCAGCAGCGAGAGTGAGTCGCCTGCGCAGTATTTT.